These 17 T cell receptor beta chains share one sample of origin, sequenced in a study of CD8 T cells in Susac syndrome. Random hexamers were used to reverse transcribe an amount of roughly 0.45 to 1 ug RNA. TCRdb ran MiXCR on the immunoSEQ multiplex PCR reads and lists one entry per CDR3 protein. The profile shows some 200,000 distinct CDR3 sequences, around 95% of them singletons. The sample taken for sequencing was CD4+ T cells from PBMCs. The receptor set was obtained from a human donor with Susac syndrome.

In its sample, this clonotype was seen once. The chain couples TRBV27 to TRBJ2-6; 8 bases align to TRBD1. Trimming took 7 bases from V and 3 from J; bases not matched to a gene: 8. Per the germline V gene, CDR1 is MNHEY and CDR2 is SMNVEV (reference sequence). The CDR3 extends over 16 amino acids. The CDR3 protein is CASTISGGNGANVLTF. The CDR3 DNA sequence: TGTGCCAGCACTATATCAGGGGGCAATGGGGCCAACGTCCTGACTTTC.

This chain joins TRBV14 and TRBJ2-2, with D perhaps matching TRBD1 or TRBD2 (6 bases each). This CDR3 is 17 amino acids long. Trimming shortened V by 0 bases and J by 0 bases, and 11 bases separated the two germline ends. CDR1 SGHDN and CDR2 FVKESK come from the germline V gene. Here the CDR3 DNA reads TGTGCCAGCAGCCAAGATCGGGGGCGGGCGAACACCGGGGAGCTGTTTTTT. Amino acids: CASSQDRGRANTGELFF. Variable domain in full (rest from reference TRBV14 and TRBJ2-2): EAGVTQFPSHSVIEKGQTVTLRCDPISGHDNLYWYRRVMGKEIKFLLHFVKESKQDESGMPNNRFLAERTGGTYSTLKVQPAELEDSGVYFCASSQDRGRANTGELFFGEGSRLTVL.

The rearrangement uses TRBV14 and TRBJ2-5; no clear D gene. The CDR3 length is 15 residues. V dropped 1 base and J dropped 4 bases, with 13 bases sitting between them. Germline V CDR1 and CDR2: SGHDN, FVKESK. The CDR3 DNA is TGTGCCAGCAGCCAAGGTCTCGACTGGCGAGAGACCCAGTACTTC. This encodes CASSQGLDWRETQYF.

The chain has TRBV6-5 and TRBJ2-1; D possibly corresponds to TRBD2 (6 bases). Germline CDR1 is MNHEY and CDR2 is SVGAGI. V was trimmed by 6 bases and J by 4 bases, leaving 10 bases between them. The CDR3 extends over 13 amino acids. The chain's CDR3 is CASSSGVYNEQFF. The CDR3 DNA reads TGTGCCAGCAGCTCGGGAGTATACAATGAGCAGTTCTTC.

This sequence joins TRBV14 and TRBJ2-7; D uncertain. CDR1 is SGHDN, CDR2 FVKESK, per germline. The CDR3 has 17 amino acids. Trimming took off 1 base at V and 1 base at J, with 17 bases between the two ends. The CDR3 sequence is CASSQGIVSFLSYEQYF. CDR3 DNA sequence: TGTGCCAGCAGCCAAGGGATCGTTAGCTTTCTTTCCTACGAGCAGTACTTC. Using reference TRBV14 and TRBJ2-7 for the parts outside the CDR3, the full variable domain is EAGVTQFPSHSVIEKGQTVTLRCDPISGHDNLYWYRRVMGKEIKFLLHFVKESKQDESGMPNNRFLAERTGGTYSTLKVQPAELEDSGVYFCASSQGIVSFLSYEQYFGPGTRLTVT.

The chain couples TRBV4-1 to TRBJ1-1; D might be TRBD1 (6 bases). The CDR3 totals 16 residues. Trimming stripped 0 bases from V and 0 bases from J, with 11 bases between. Germline values: CDR1 MGHRA, CDR2 YSYEKL. Here the CDR3 DNA reads TGCGCCAGCAGCCAAGATTATGGACAGATGAACACTGAAGCTTTCTTT. It translates to CASSQDYGQMNTEAFF.

This rearrangement joins TRBV5-1 to TRBJ1-1; 8 bases match TRBD1. V was pared by 0 bases and J by 5 bases, with 3 bases of the junction left unmatched. Germline values: CDR1 SGHRS, CDR2 YFSETQ. This CDR3 spans 14 amino acids. The CDR3 DNA follows: TGCGCCAGCAGCTTGGGACAGGGGATGACTGAAGCTTTCTTT. Its translation: CASSLGQGMTEAFF.

The chain combines TRBV30 with TRBJ1-4, with D perhaps TRBD1 (5 bases). V shed 4 bases and J shed 1 base, with 16 bases lying between them. The CDR3 has 16 residues. CDR1 is GTSNPN and CDR2 is SVGIG in the germline V gene (reference sequence). The CDR3 spells CAWTSWGGRTNEKLFF. As DNA, the CDR3 is TGTGCCTGGACGAGTTGGGGGGGAAGAACTAATGAAAAACTGTTTTTT.

The V call is TRBV5-4, the J call TRBJ1-6; TRBD1 agrees at 9 bases. This CDR3 region has 17 residues. The V segment lost 2 bases and the J segment 13 bases; nucleotides outside the gene matches: 16. Germline loops: CDR1 SGHNT, CDR2 YYREEE (reference sequence). CDR3 sequence reads: CASSFSGTGLSIVPLHF. CDR3 bases: TGTGCCAGCAGCTTCTCCGGGACAGGGCTCTCTATCGTCCCCCTCCACTTT.

The gene calls are TRBV30 and TRBJ1-1; D is unclear. Germline V gives CDR1 GTSNPN, CDR2 SVGIG (reference sequence). CDR3 length: 11 residues. The V end was cut by 1 base, the J end by 6 bases, with 6 bases between. CDR3 DNA sequence: TGTGCCTGGAGTGGGTGGGCTGAAGCTTTCTTT. Translation gives CAWSGWAEAFF.

This clonotype appeared once. The chain has TRBV30 and TRBJ1-6; D remains ambiguous. Germline V lookup: CDR1 GTSNPN, CDR2 SVGIG (reference sequence). The V gene lost 0 bases and the J gene lost 0 bases, with 6 bases spanning the gap. CDR3 length: 15 amino acids. This chain's CDR3 is CAWSVDNSYNSPLHF. The CDR3, as DNA: TGTGCCTGGAGTGTGGATAACTCCTATAATTCACCCCTCCACTTT.

The chain is built from TRBV29-1 and TRBJ2-7; TRBD1 matches at 10 bases. Germline V gives CDR1 SQVTM, CDR2 ANQGSEA. The ends lost 6 bases at V and 0 bases at J; junction bases unmatched: 8. The length of the CDR3 is 15 residues. CDR3 amino acids: CSVRDRGLLSYEQYF. The CDR3 DNA sequence: TGCAGCGTCCGGGACAGGGGACTCCTCTCCTACGAGCAGTACTTC.

This sequence joins TRBV7-2 and TRBJ1-3; no clear D gene. The CDR3 is 16 residues long. V was cut by 1 base and J by 0 bases, with 10 bases left in between. CDR1 is SGHTA and CDR2 is FQGNSA in the germline V gene. In DNA form, the CDR3 reads TGTGCCAGCAGCTTAGTAGGGCCCAGCTCTGGAAACACCATATATTTT. Residues: CASSLVGPSSGNTIYF.

The J gene is TRBJ2-1, the V gene TRBV19; 7 bases line up with TRBD1. The CDR3 extends over 13 amino acids. The J segment lost 15 bases and the V segment lost 4 bases, leaving 12 bases of the junction unmatched. Germline CDR1 reads LNHDA; CDR2 reads SQIVND (reference sequence). The CDR3 DNA reads TGTGCCAGTAGTACCCCGGACAGGCGTCGAGCGTTCTTC. Protein: CASSTPDRRRAFF. The whole variable domain, filled in from reference TRBV19 and TRBJ2-1, reads DGGITQSPKYLFRKEGQNVTLSCEQNLNHDAMYWYRQDPGQGLRLIYYSQIVNDFQKGDIAEGYSVSREKKESFPLTVTSAQKNPTAFYLCASSTPDRRRAFFGPGTRLTVL.

This chain links TRBV3-1 with TRBJ2-2; 8 nucleotides align to TRBD2. The germline V gene encodes CDR1 LGHDT and CDR2 YNNKEL (reference sequence). This CDR3 contains 16 residues. The trim removed 5 bases at V and 0 bases at J, leaving 5 bases unmatched. CDR3 in amino acids: CASSTQRGPNTGELFF. The DNA for the CDR3 is TGTGCCAGCAGCACTCAGCGGGGGCCGAACACCGGGGAGCTGTTTTTT.

This rearrangement joins TRBV9 to TRBJ1-4, with D possibly TRBD1 on 6 matching bases. Germline V gene data show CDR1 as SGDLS and CDR2 as YYNGEE. The ends were cut back, 3 bases at V and 5 bases at J, with 17 bases in the middle. The CDR3 contains 16 residues. The CDR3 sequence is CASSAATGTPNEKLFF. CDR3 nucleotides: TGTGCCAGCAGCGCTGCTACCGGGACACCGAATGAAAAACTGTTTTTT.

The chain employs TRBV6-5 and TRBJ2-7, with D uncertain. The CDR3 is made up of 11 amino acids. Germline-derived CDR1 and CDR2 are MNHEY and SVGAGI. V lost 5 bases, J lost 2 bases, and 4 bases lay in between. The CDR3 DNA is TGTGCCAGCAGTCAAGCCTACGAGCAGTACTTC. It is translated as CASSQAYEQYF.